These 7 T cell receptor beta chains originate from one sample sequenced in a study of T-cell memory formation after mild COVID-19. TCRdb recomputed calls from the 5' RACE reads with MiXCR, one row per CDR3 protein. Among hundreds of thousands of distinct CDR3 sequences listed, 20% to 25% were seen once. The specimen sequenced was PBMCs or a T cell subset sorted from them (not recorded which). The receptors derive from an adult woman who had mild COVID-19 (a few samples of this study predate the infection). Cell type and time point are not known.

This clonotype came up many times. V gene TRBV7-2 combines with J gene TRBJ1-5, with unresolved D. This CDR3 comprises 17 residues. Per the germline V gene, CDR1 is SGHTA and CDR2 is FQGNSA. The ends were cut back, 4 bases at V and 0 bases at J, with 16 bases in the middle. This CDR3 is CASSSSLSLYSNQPQHF. The DNA of the CDR3 is TGTGCCAGCAGCTCATCCTTAAGTCTTTATAGCAATCAGCCCCAGCATTTT.

This chain connects TRBV7-9 to TRBJ2-3; 8 nucleotides agree with TRBD2. The CDR3 totals 16 residues. The germline gives CDR1 SEHNR, CDR2 FQNEAQ (reference sequence). V dropped 5 bases and J dropped 0; count of bases not matched to a gene: 7. CDR3 bases: TGTGCCAGCAGCCTCCGACTAGCGCCTAGCACAGATACGCAGTATTTT. The encoded protein is CASSLRLAPSTDTQYF.

CDR3 residues: CASSFYGGEQFF. In nucleotides, the CDR3 is TGTGCCAGCAGCTTCTACGGCGGTGAGCAGTTCTTC. The chain links TRBV5-5 to TRBJ2-1; no definite D call. V was trimmed by 2 bases and J by 9 bases, leaving 9 bases between them. The germline V gene encodes CDR1 SGHKS and CDR2 YYEKEE (reference sequence). This CDR3 region has 12 residues.

There are a few counts of this clonotype. This chain links TRBV12-3 or TRBV12-4 with TRBJ2-2; 10 bases are shared with TRBD2. The CDR3 length is 15 residues. Trimming removed 3 bases from V and 5 bases from J; junction bases left unmatched: 3. In DNA, the CDR3 is TGTGCCAGCAGTTTGACTAGCGGGTTTACCGGGGAGCTGTTTTTT. Protein sequence: CASSLTSGFTGELFF.

The chain uses TRBV10-2 and TRBJ2-1; 9 nucleotides match TRBD2. The CDR3 is 19 amino acids. The germline V gene encodes CDR1 WSHSY and CDR2 SAAADI. V gave up 1 base and J gave up 2 bases; unmatched junction bases: 12. The CDR3 DNA reads TGCGCCAGCAGTGAGTGGCTAGCGGGGCAAGATCCTCCCTACAATGAGCAGTTCTTC. It yields the protein CASSEWLAGQDPPYNEQFF.

This clonotype was recorded many times. The gene calls are TRBV2 and TRBJ2-7, with D maybe TRBD2 (5 bases). CDR3 size: 13 residues. The ends were cut back, 2 bases at V and 7 bases at J, with 12 bases in the middle. Germline-derived CDR1 and CDR2 are SNHLY and FYNNEI. CDR3 bases: TGTGCCAGCAGTGAATGGACCGGGGAAGAGCAGTACTTC. It encodes CASSEWTGEEQYF.

V gene TRBV3-1 combines with J gene TRBJ2-3; a possible D gene is TRBD2 (5 bases). The CDR3 is 14 residues long. Trimming removed 3 bases at V and 6 bases at J, with 13 bases between. Germline CDR1 reads LGHDT; CDR2 reads YNNKEL (reference sequence). As DNA, the CDR3 is TGTGCCAGCAGCCATTCCCCCGGGGTGGATACGCAGTATTTT. It encodes CASSHSPGVDTQYF.